The rows below give T cell receptor beta chains drawn from one sample of a study of control samples from healthy donors and cancer patients. Here immunoSEQ multiplex PCR was the method, and the copy in TCRdb shows in-frame clones only, minus some. The sample has under 450,000 clones; approximately 92% are singletons. Input material: PBMCs. These receptor sequences come from a man between 35 and 55 years old with head and neck cancer. Each CDR3 is given with its conserved first and last residue. D genes are given only for firm matches. A clone size is listed for some rows: how often the clone was seen (once, few, many), or a class if it is expanded.

V gene: TRBV29-1
J gene: TRBJ1-4
D gene: -
clone size: -
CDR3 protein: CSVVQGTNEKLFF
CDR3 DNA: TGCAGCGTTGTCCAGGGCACTAATGAAAAACTGTTTTTT

V gene: TRBV30
J gene: TRBJ2-1
D gene: -
clone size: once
CDR3 protein: CAWNRDSLSSYNEQFF
CDR3 DNA: TGTGCCTGGAATAGGGACTCCCTTAGCTCCTACAATGAGCAGTTCTTC

V gene: TRBV29-1
J gene: TRBJ2-1
D gene: TRBD1
clone size: -
CDR3 protein: CSVTGTGNNEQFF
CDR3 DNA: TGCAGCGTAACCGGGACAGGGAATAATGAGCAGTTCTTC

V gene: TRBV24-1
J gene: TRBJ2-3
D gene: -
clone size: -
CDR3 protein: CATSDLYSADTDTQYF
CDR3 DNA: TGTGCCACCAGTGATTTGTATAGCGCGGACACAGATACGCAGTATTTT

V gene: TRBV11-2
J gene: TRBJ1-3
D gene: TRBD1
clone size: -
CDR3 protein: CASSLNQGARNTIYF
CDR3 DNA: TGTGCCAGCAGCTTGAACCAGGGGGCTAGAAACACCATATATTTT

V gene: TRBV11-2
J gene: TRBJ1-4
D gene: -
clone size: -
CDR3 protein: CASSRWGGTQNEKLFF
CDR3 DNA: TGTGCCAGCAGCCGGTGGGGTGGGACCCAAAATGAAAAACTGTTTTTT

V gene: TRBV4-1
J gene: TRBJ2-3
D gene: -
clone size: few
CDR3 protein: CASSQVEAVRTDTQYF
CDR3 DNA: TGCGCCAGCAGCCAAGTGGAGGCGGTGCGCACAGATACGCAGTATTTT

V gene: TRBV6-5
J gene: TRBJ2-1
D gene: -
clone size: -
CDR3 protein: CASSYMVGGFRNEQFF
CDR3 DNA: TGTGCCAGCAGTTACATGGTCGGGGGTTTTCGCAATGAGCAGTTCTTC

V gene: TRBV7-9
J gene: TRBJ1-1
D gene: TRBD1
clone size: few
CDR3 protein: CASSSLRQGTEAFF
CDR3 DNA: TGTGCCAGCAGCTCCCTTCGACAGGGGACTGAAGCTTTCTTT

V gene: TRBV11-1
J gene: TRBJ2-2
D gene: -
clone size: -
CDR3 protein: CASRLAAGSGELFF
CDR3 DNA: TGTGCCAGCAGACTAGCCGCGGGCTCCGGGGAGCTGTTTTTT

V gene: TRBV6-5
J gene: TRBJ1-3
D gene: TRBD1
clone size: -
CDR3 protein: CASSYAQGARNTIYF
CDR3 DNA: TGTGCCAGCAGTTACGCACAGGGGGCGAGAAACACCATATATTTT

V gene: TRBV30
J gene: TRBJ2-7
D gene: -
clone size: few
CDR3 protein: CAWSVPGQLYEQYF
CDR3 DNA: TGTGCCTGGAGTGTACCCGGACAGCTCTACGAGCAGTACTTC

V gene: TRBV5-6
J gene: TRBJ2-1
D gene: -
clone size: -
CDR3 protein: CASSLVGVYDEQFF
CDR3 DNA: TGTGCCAGCAGCTTGGTAGGGGTCTACGATGAGCAGTTCTTC

V gene: TRBV7-2
J gene: TRBJ2-7
D gene: -
clone size: -
CDR3 protein: CASSLGRTYEQYF
CDR3 DNA: TGTGCCAGCAGCTTGGGACGAACCTACGAGCAGTACTTC

V gene: TRBV11-2
J gene: TRBJ2-1
D gene: -
clone size: -
CDR3 protein: CASSPLAGRNDEQFF
CDR3 DNA: TGTGCCAGCAGCCCGCTCGCGGGACGGAACGATGAGCAGTTCTTC

V gene: TRBV19
J gene: TRBJ1-6
D gene: -
clone size: -
CDR3 protein: CASSLRDYNSPLHF
CDR3 DNA: TGTGCCAGTAGTCTTCGGGACTATAATTCACCCCTCCACTTT

V gene: TRBV5-4
J gene: TRBJ1-5
D gene: -
clone size: -
CDR3 protein: CASSLGGREPQHF
CDR3 DNA: TGTGCCAGCAGCTTGGGCGGCCGGGAGCCCCAGCATTTT

V gene: TRBV11-1
J gene: TRBJ1-1
D gene: -
clone size: -
CDR3 protein: CASSFSGVSNTEAFF
CDR3 DNA: TGTGCCAGCAGCTTTTCGGGAGTCAGCAACACTGAAGCTTTCTTT

V gene: TRBV28
J gene: TRBJ2-1
D gene: -
clone size: once
CDR3 protein: CASSLFGGINNEQFF
CDR3 DNA: TGTGCCAGCAGTTTATTTGGGGGCATAAACAATGAGCAGTTCTTC

V gene: TRBV7-2
J gene: TRBJ1-5
D gene: -
clone size: once
CDR3 protein: CASSLGAGDGYQPQHF
CDR3 DNA: TGTGCCAGCAGCTTAGGAGCAGGGGACGGGTATCAGCCCCAGCATTTT

V gene: TRBV28
J gene: TRBJ2-2
D gene: TRBD2
clone size: -
CDR3 protein: CASSSHLAGGVGELFF
CDR3 DNA: TGTGCCAGCAGTTCCCACCTAGCGGGAGGAGTCGGGGAGCTGTTTTTT

V gene: TRBV4-1
J gene: TRBJ2-1
D gene: -
clone size: -
CDR3 protein: CASSQDQAGSSYNEQFF
CDR3 DNA: TGCGCCAGCAGCCAAGATCAGGCGGGGAGCTCCTACAATGAGCAGTTCTTC

V gene: TRBV7-6
J gene: TRBJ2-7
D gene: -
clone size: -
CDR3 protein: CASSLAWGGEQYF
CDR3 DNA: TGTGCCAGCAGCTTAGCTTGGGGTGGCGAGCAGTACTTC

V gene: TRBV27
J gene: TRBJ2-7
D gene: -
clone size: -
CDR3 protein: CASSFYSTGDSEQYF
CDR3 DNA: TGTGCCAGCAGTTTTTATTCAACGGGAGATAGCGAGCAGTACTTC

V gene: TRBV19
J gene: TRBJ2-3
D gene: -
clone size: -
CDR3 protein: CASSPRGLGDTQYF
CDR3 DNA: TGTGCCAGTAGTCCCCGAGGTCTAGGCGATACGCAGTATTTT

V gene: TRBV5-4
J gene: TRBJ1-3
D gene: -
clone size: -
CDR3 protein: CASSPTPDSGNTIYF
CDR3 DNA: TGTGCCAGCAGTCCGACCCCCGACTCTGGAAACACCATATATTTT

V gene: TRBV3-1/TRBV3-2
J gene: TRBJ2-3
D gene: -
clone size: once
CDR3 protein: CASSQVETMGRMDTQYF
CDR3 DNA: TGTGCCAGCAGCCAAGTAGAGACCATGGGAAGGATGGATACGCAGTATTTT

V gene: TRBV6-5
J gene: TRBJ1-1
D gene: -
clone size: once
CDR3 protein: CASSYPGSRNTEAFF
CDR3 DNA: TGTGCCAGCAGTTATCCAGGGAGTCGAAACACTGAAGCTTTCTTT

V gene: TRBV7-2
J gene: TRBJ2-3
D gene: -
clone size: -
CDR3 protein: CASSTRASTDTQYF
CDR3 DNA: TGTGCCAGCAGCACCCGTGCTAGCACAGATACGCAGTATTTT

V gene: TRBV7-3
J gene: TRBJ2-1
D gene: TRBD2
clone size: -
CDR3 protein: CASSLAGGLNEQFF
CDR3 DNA: TGTGCCAGCAGCTTAGCGGGAGGCCTAAATGAGCAGTTCTTC

V gene: TRBV6-5
J gene: TRBJ2-7
D gene: TRBD2
clone size: -
CDR3 protein: CASSYLSGDRYEQYF
CDR3 DNA: TGTGCCAGCAGTTACCTTAGCGGGGATCGCTACGAGCAGTACTTC

V gene: TRBV5-1
J gene: TRBJ1-1
D gene: -
clone size: -
CDR3 protein: CASSLGGNTEAFF
CDR3 DNA: TGCGCCAGCAGCTTGGGGGGGAACACTGAAGCTTTCTTT

V gene: TRBV9
J gene: TRBJ1-4
D gene: -
clone size: -
CDR3 protein: CASSVSGGRAANEKLFF
CDR3 DNA: TGTGCCAGCAGCGTAAGCGGGGGTCGGGCAGCTAATGAAAAACTGTTTTTT

V gene: TRBV10-3
J gene: TRBJ2-3
D gene: -
clone size: -
CDR3 protein: CAISEGSTDTQYF
CDR3 DNA: TGTGCCATCAGTGAGGGGAGCACAGATACGCAGTATTTT

V gene: TRBV3-1/TRBV3-2
J gene: TRBJ2-2
D gene: -
clone size: once
CDR3 protein: CASSQDVAENTGELFF
CDR3 DNA: TGTGCCAGCAGCCAAGACGTAGCGGAGAACACCGGGGAGCTGTTTTTT

V gene: TRBV5-1
J gene: TRBJ2-3
D gene: TRBD2
clone size: -
CDR3 protein: CASSPTSQSTDTQYF
CDR3 DNA: TGCGCCAGCAGCCCGACTAGCCAGAGCACAGATACGCAGTATTTT

V gene: TRBV18
J gene: TRBJ1-6
D gene: -
clone size: -
CDR3 protein: CASSRGGGANSSPLHF
CDR3 DNA: TGTGCCAGCTCACGTGGAGGGGGGGCGAATTCGTCACCCCTCCACTTT

V gene: TRBV30
J gene: TRBJ1-3
D gene: -
clone size: -
CDR3 protein: CAWSVLVGNTIYF
CDR3 DNA: TGTGCCTGGAGTGTACTTGTGGGAAACACCATATATTTT

V gene: TRBV7-3
J gene: TRBJ2-3
D gene: TRBD2
clone size: -
CDR3 protein: CASSPGSLAVTDTQYF
CDR3 DNA: TGTGCCAGCAGCCCCGGATCGCTAGCGGTAACAGATACGCAGTATTTT